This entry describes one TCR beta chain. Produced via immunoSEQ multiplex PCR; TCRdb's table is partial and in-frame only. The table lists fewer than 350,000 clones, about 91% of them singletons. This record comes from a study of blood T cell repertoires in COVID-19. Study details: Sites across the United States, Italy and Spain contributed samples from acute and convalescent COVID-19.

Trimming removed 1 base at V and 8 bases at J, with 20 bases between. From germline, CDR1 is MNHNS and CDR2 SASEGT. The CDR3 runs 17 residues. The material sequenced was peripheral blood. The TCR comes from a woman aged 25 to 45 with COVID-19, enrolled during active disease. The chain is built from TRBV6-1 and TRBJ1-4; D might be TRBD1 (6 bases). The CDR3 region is CASSEGWGQGEGEKLFF. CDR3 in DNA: TGTGCCAGCAGTGAAGGATGGGGGCAGGGTGAAGGCGAAAAACTGTTTTTT.